This T cell receptor (beta chain) comes out of a study of CD8+ T cells in alopecia areata. Turning to the study itself: Tofacitinib was given for 6 to 18 months, then stopped for 6 months.

Details on this clone: Its antigen is not identified.

Investigators isolated RNA and reverse transcribed it into cDNA to act as the sequencing template. The assay was immunoSEQ multiplex PCR, and TCRdb's table has in-frame clones only and misses some. The sample contains roughly 180,000 clones, 45% to 65% of which appear only once. There are 15 residues in the CDR3. CDR1 GTSNPN and CDR2 SVGIG come from the germline V gene (reference sequence). V lost 5 bases and J 5 bases, leaving 19 bases between the germline ends. Described treatment: oral pan-JAK inhibitor, 5-10 mg twice daily. Study-wide points: When scalp samples are sequenced, resident alphabeta T cells of normal skin are also captured. Administration of tofacitinib significantly diminished scalp clonality and expanded CD8+ clones within the top 100.

The origin of this receptor is a human donor with alopecia areata. The sample here was CD4+ T cells sorted from blood, taken at week 4, from a patient treated with tofacitinib. V is TRBV30 and J is TRBJ1-5; D ambiguous. CDR3 protein: CAWGPGSSSHQPQHF. DNA for the CDR3: TGTGCCTGGGGCCCGGGAAGCAGTTCCCATCAGCCCCAGCATTTT.